Included here is one T cell receptor (beta chain) sequence, with context. This clonotype was observed a few times. Its antigen target is currently unknown. The record has no base qualities; no much larger clone is one base away. Taken with the paper, the label for time point translates to: patch test 2, 6 weeks after DPC sensitization. The label giving this sample's treatment or condition can be read as: therapeutic diphenylcyclopropenone sensitization with weekly scalp DPC. At every patch-test visit, the blood draw took place before the patch test was put on. To be eligible, patients had to be aged 18 to 70, diagnosed with alopecia and judged suitable for DPC therapy, while pregnant patients were excluded. Total RNA was extracted from unfractionated whole blood that had been collected in Tempus Blood RNA tubes. These data originate in a study of human T cells and chemical hapten exposure (TCRdb year 2021). At the level of the whole study: For sensitization, 2% DPC in acetone was applied to a roughly 2 cm by roughly 2 cm area of upper inner arm skin. Throughout the roughly 25-week study period, patients were also given weekly therapeutic DPC doses on the scalp. Patch tests used Finn chambers with 0.01% DPC on the upper back, scored after 6 days by International Contact Dermatitis Research Group standards. The patient cohort, mostly female, included alopecia areata with under or over 50% scalp involvement, alopecia totalis and alopecia universalis. Libraries were pooled for sequencing, and per-sample TCR yields varied mainly because of small differences in library volumes within the pool. The study tracked peripheral blood TCR repertoire changes in vivo during primary and secondary sensitization to the hapten diphenylcyclopropenone (DPC) in alopecia patients. Blood samples were taken from patients before sensitization (week 0) and then at 2, 6 and about 24 weeks after DPC sensitization. Blood for TCR sequencing was provided by twenty-nine alopecia patients at one to four time points (pre-sensitization, 2, 6 and 24 weeks). The investigation overall reported the following: Patch test score correlated positively with the number of PT1 expanded TCRs, reaching significance at thresholds 8, 16 and 32 but not at 4. Alopecia, a presumed autoimmune disease, was present in all patients, so the immune response of the patients might differ from that of healthy individuals. Compared with pre-sensitization or healthy control sets, expanded TCRs formed significantly more large CDR3 similarity clusters, which is consistent with antigen-driven responses. DPC sensitization did not change how many TCRs were above 1 in 1000 frequency, and no evidence was found of alterations in global repertoire structure. After repeated subsampling, the strength of the expansion versus patch-test correlation and the threshold at which it became significant changed.

CDR1 MNHEY and CDR2 SMNVEV are derived from the germline V gene (reference sequence). V is cut by 3 bases and J by 9 bases, and the space between the germline ends is 12 bases. The CDR3 sequence holds 14 residues, the cysteine and phenylalanine included. Only the CDR3 portion is preserved as DNA: 42 bases, with reading frame beginning at the first base. The protocol used for the library was RACE. The instrument was a NextSeq 500. During library preparation, unique molecular identifiers were attached to individual cDNA molecules so that TCRs could be counted in a quantitative, reproducible way. From each blood RNA sample, both TCR alpha and TCR beta chains were sequenced. The authors processed their data as follows. Samples had a median of about 96,000 TCRs, with a range from 23,224 to 690,600. The Decombinator software suite was used to annotate the V, J and CDR3 of the TCR reads. For PS versus PT1 abundance plots, all samples were subsampled to the same number of TCRs (28,000). Expanded TCRs were defined as absent before sensitization and observed at least eight times at the 2-week time point. The public reads were reanalyzed by TCRdb: fastp trimming at Q25, MiXCR alignment, in-frame beta chains only. Rows merge per CDR3 protein into single entries with the most common DNA and genes. The V and J calls come from TCRdb's annotation, not from the publication. The table for this sample lists 360,000 or so distinct CDR3 sequences; just under 6.5% of them were counted only once. Around 6.1% of the sample is held by the ten biggest clonotypes.

Sequences were derived from whole blood, sampled in connection with sensitization to the hapten diphenylcyclopropenone (DPC). The TCR sequence derives from a woman under 30 with alopecia areata. Some clones in this sample may be carry-over from other donors' samples. The rearrangement combines TRBV27 with TRBJ1-6; no confident D gene assignment can be made. The bases are TGTGCCAGCAGTTTGTTAGTATCAGGTTCACCCCTCCACTTT. Its translation reads: CASSLLVSGSPLHF.